This TCR beta chain stems from a study of cytomegalovirus exposure and HLA in healthy donors. Some clones are missing from TCRdb's copy, which holds only in-frame ones; the method was immunoSEQ multiplex PCR. The data contain 220,000 or so clones, roughly 83% of them seen just once; the ten biggest clones take up more than 13%. The V gene lost 6 bases and the J gene lost 2 bases, with 15 bases spanning the gap. This CDR3 contains 15 residues. The V gene's germline CDR1 is SGHRS and CDR2 YFSETQ. Study conclusions and caveats: Most sequenced TCRs were rare (though some public TCRs occurred in many donors). Researchers counted about 150 TCR beta chains as cytomegalovirus-associated. For cytomegalovirus status, the classifier reportedly gave diagnoses with high specificity and sensitivity. The finding came from a later analysis; first-cohort TCR clusters tended to co-occur in the 130 or so validation repertoires.

Comments on this clone: Antigen specificity is unknown.

The TCR was taken from a woman in her thirties in good health and CMV-seropositive. Material for sequencing was PBMCs. This chain connects TRBV5-1 to TRBJ2-1, with D possibly TRBD2 on 5 matching bases. The CDR3 is CASTDGGQTYNEQFF. The CDR3 DNA reads as TGCGCCAGCACCGACGGAGGCCAGACCTACAATGAGCAGTTCTTC.